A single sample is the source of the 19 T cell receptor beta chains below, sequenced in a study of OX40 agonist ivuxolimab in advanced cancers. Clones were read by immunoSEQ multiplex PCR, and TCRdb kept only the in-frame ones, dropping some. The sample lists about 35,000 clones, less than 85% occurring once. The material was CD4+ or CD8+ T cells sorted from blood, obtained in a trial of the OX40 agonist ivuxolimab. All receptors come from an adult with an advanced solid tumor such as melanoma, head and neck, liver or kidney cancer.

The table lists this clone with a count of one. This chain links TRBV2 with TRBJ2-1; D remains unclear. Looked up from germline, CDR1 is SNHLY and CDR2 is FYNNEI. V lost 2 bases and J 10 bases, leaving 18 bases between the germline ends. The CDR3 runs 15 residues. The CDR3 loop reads CASSELASSVMEQFF. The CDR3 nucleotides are TGTGCCAGCAGTGAACTGGCTAGTTCGGTCATGGAGCAGTTCTTC.

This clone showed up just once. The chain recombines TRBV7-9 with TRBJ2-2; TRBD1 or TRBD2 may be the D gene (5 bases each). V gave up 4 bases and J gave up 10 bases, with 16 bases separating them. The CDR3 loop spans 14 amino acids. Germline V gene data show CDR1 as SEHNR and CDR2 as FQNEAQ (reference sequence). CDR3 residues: CASSYPGPSAELFF. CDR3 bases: TGTGCCAGCAGCTATCCGGGGCCGAGCGCGGAGCTGTTTTTT.

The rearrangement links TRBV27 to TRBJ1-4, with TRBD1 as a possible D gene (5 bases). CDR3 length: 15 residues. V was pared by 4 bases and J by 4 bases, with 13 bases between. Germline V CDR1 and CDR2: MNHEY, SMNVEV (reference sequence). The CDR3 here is CASSSLTAFNEKLFF. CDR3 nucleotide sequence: TGTGCCAGCAGTTCGTTGACAGCCTTTAATGAAAAACTGTTTTTT.

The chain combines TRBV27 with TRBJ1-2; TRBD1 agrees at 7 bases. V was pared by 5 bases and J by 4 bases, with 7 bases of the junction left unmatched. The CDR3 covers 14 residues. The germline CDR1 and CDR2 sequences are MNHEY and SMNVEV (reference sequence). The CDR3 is CASSKTGTFYGYTF. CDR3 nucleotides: TGTGCCAGCAGTAAGACAGGGACCTTCTATGGCTACACCTTC.

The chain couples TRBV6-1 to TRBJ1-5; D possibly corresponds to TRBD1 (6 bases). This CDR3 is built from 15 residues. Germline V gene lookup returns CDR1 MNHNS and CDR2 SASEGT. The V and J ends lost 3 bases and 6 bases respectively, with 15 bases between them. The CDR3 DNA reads TGTGCCAGCAGTGAGCTGGACAGCCAGAGTCAGCCCCAGCATTTT. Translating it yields CASSELDSQSQPQHF.

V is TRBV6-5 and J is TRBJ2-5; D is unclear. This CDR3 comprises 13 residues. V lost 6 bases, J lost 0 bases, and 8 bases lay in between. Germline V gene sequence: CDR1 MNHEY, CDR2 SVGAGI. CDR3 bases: TGTGCCAGCAGGACTGGGTACCAAGAGACCCAGTACTTC. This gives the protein CASRTGYQETQYF.

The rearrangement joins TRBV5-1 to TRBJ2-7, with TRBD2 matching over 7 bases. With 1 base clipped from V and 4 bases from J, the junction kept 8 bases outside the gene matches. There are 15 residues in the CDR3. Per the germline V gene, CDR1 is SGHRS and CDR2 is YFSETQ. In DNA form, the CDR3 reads TGCGCCAGCAGCTTGAATGGGGGGGTCCCTTACGAGCAGTACTTC. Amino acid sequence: CASSLNGGVPYEQYF.

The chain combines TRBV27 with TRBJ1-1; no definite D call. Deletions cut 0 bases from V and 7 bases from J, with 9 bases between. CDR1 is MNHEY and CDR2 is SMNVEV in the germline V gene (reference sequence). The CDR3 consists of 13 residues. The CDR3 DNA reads TGTGCCAGCAGTTTATCGGTGGGGAATGAAGCTTTCTTT. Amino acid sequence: CASSLSVGNEAFF.

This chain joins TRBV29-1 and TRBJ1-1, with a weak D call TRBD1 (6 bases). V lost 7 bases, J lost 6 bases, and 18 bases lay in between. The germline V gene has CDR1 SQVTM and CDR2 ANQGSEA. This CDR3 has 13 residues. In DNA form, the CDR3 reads TGCAGCGCCACAGGGCCTGTGTCGGCTGAAGCTTTCTTT. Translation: CSATGPVSAEAFF.

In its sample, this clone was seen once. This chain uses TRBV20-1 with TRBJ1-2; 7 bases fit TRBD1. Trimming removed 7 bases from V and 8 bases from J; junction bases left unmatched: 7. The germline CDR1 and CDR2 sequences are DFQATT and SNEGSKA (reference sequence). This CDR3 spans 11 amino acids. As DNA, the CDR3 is TGCAGTGTTGGGGACAGTCCCGGCTACACCTTC. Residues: CSVGDSPGYTF.

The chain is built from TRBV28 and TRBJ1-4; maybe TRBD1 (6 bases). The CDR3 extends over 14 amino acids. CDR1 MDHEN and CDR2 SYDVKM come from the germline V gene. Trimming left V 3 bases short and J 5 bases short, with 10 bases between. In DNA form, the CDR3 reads TGTGCCAGCAGTTTTTCGGACAGCAATGAAAAACTGTTTTTT. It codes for CASSFSDSNEKLFF. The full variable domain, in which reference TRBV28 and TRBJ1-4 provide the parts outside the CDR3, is DVKVTQSSRYLVKRTGEKVFLECVQDMDHENMFWYRQDPGLGLRLIYFSYDVKMKEKGDIPEGYSVSREKKERFSLILESASTNQTSMYLCASSFSDSNEKLFFGSGTQLSVL.

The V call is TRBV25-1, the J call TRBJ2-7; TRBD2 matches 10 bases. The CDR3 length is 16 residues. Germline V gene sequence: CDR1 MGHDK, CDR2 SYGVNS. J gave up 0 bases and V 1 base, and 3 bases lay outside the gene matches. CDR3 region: CASSESGTSVSYEQYF. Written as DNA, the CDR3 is TGTGCCAGCAGTGAATCTGGGACTAGCGTCTCCTACGAGCAGTACTTC.

The CDR3 bases are TGTGCCAGCAGTTACTCTTCTAGCACAGATACGCAGTATTTT. It is translated as CASSYSSSTDTQYF. The J gene is TRBJ2-3, the V gene TRBV6-6; D is undetermined. The CDR3 runs to 14 residues. Germline values: CDR1 MNHNY, CDR2 SVGAGI (reference sequence). Trimming cost V 0 bases and J 0 bases, with 4 bases left between them.

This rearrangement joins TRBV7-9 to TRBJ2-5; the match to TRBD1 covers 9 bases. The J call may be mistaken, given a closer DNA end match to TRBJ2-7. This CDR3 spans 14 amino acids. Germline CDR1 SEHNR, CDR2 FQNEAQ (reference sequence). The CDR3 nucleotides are TGTGCCAGCAGCCCCGGGACAGGGCTCGACGAGCAGTACTTC. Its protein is CASSPGTGLDEQYF.

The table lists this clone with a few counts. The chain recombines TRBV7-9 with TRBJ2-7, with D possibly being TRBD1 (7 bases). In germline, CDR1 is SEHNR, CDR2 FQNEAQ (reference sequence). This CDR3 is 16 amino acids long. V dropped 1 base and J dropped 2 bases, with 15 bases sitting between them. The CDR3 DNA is TGTGCCAGCAGCTTAGATGGAGGAGGGGGCGCCTACGAGCAGTACTTC. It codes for CASSLDGGGGAYEQYF.

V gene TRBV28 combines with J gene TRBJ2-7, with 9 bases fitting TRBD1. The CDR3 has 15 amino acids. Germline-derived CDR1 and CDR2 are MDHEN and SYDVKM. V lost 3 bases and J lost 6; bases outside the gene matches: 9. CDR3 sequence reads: CASSFPRTGEAEQYF. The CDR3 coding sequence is TGTGCCAGCAGTTTTCCGCGGACAGGGGAGGCCGAGCAGTACTTC.

CDR3 in DNA: TGTGCCAGCTTAGGTGAGCAAAGCTCCTACAATGAGCAGTTCTTC. Its protein is CASLGEQSSYNEQFF. V gene TRBV7-9 combines with J gene TRBJ2-1; no firm D call. The germline V and J ends were trimmed by 8 bases and 0 bases, with 14 bases remaining between them. Looked up from germline, CDR1 is SEHNR and CDR2 is FQNEAQ (reference sequence). There are 15 residues in the CDR3.

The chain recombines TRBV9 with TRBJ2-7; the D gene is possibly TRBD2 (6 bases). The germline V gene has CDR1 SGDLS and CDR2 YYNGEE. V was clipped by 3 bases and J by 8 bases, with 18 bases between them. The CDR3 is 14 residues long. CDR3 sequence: CASSGGTFLGKQYF. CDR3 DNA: TGTGCCAGCAGCGGCGGGACTTTCCTCGGAAAGCAGTACTTC.

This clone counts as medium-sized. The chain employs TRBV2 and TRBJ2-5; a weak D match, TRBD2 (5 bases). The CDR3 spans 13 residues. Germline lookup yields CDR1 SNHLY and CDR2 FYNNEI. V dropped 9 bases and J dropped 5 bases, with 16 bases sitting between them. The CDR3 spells CASKEAAVETQYF. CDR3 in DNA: TGTGCCAGTAAGGAGGCAGCGGTGGAGACCCAGTACTTC.